Shown below are 19 T cell receptor beta chains from a single sample sequenced in a study of T cell responses to AZD1222 COVID-19 vaccine. TCRdb's copy holds only in-frame clones and misses some; the assay was immunoSEQ multiplex PCR. The sample includes tens of thousands of clones, around 83% of them seen just once. The sample here was peripheral blood, taken on day 0 of MenACWY control vaccination. The receptors derive from an adult in good health.

V and J are TRBV7-2 and TRBJ2-5; D possibly corresponds to TRBD2 (5 bases). The length of the CDR3 is 15 residues. The V gene lost 3 bases and the J gene lost 5 bases, with 16 bases spanning the gap. Germline V gene data show CDR1 as SGHTA and CDR2 as FQGNSA. CDR3 in amino acids: CASSFDYGPGETQYF. As DNA, the CDR3 is TGTGCCAGCAGCTTTGACTATGGACCCGGGGAGACCCAGTACTTC. The variable domain in full, completed from reference TRBV7-2 and TRBJ2-5, reads GAGVSQSPSNKVTEKGKDVELRCDPISGHTALYWYRQSLGQGLEFLIYFQGNSAPDKSGLPSDRFSAERTGGSVSTLTIQRTQQEDSAVYLCASSFDYGPGETQYFGPGTRLLVL.

CDR3 in DNA: TGTGCCAGCTCCCCCCGCGGGATGAACACTGAAGCTTTCTTT. It is translated as CASSPRGMNTEAFF. This chain joins TRBV18 and TRBJ1-1; no reliable D call. CDR3 length: 14 residues. Germline V gene lookup returns CDR1 KGHSH and CDR2 LQKENI. V gave up 6 bases and J gave up 0 bases, with 11 bases separating them.

The sample holds one count of this clone. The chain has TRBV5-1 and TRBJ2-7; 10 bases are a match to TRBD2. CDR1 and CDR2 (germline): SGHRS, YFSETQ. This CDR3 region has 14 residues. V was pared by 3 bases and J by 7 bases, with 7 bases of the junction left unmatched. CDR3 nucleotides: TGCGCCAGCAGCTCCCTAGCGGGAGAGGGTGAGCAGTACTTC. Amino acids: CASSSLAGEGEQYF. The full variable domain, with the rest looked up from reference TRBV5-1 and TRBJ2-7, is KAGVTQTPRYLIKTRGQQVTLSCSPISGHRSVSWYQQTPGQGLQFLFEYFSETQRNKGNFPGRFSGRQFSNSRSEMNVSTLELGDSALYLCASSSLAGEGEQYFGPGTRLTVT.

This clone has only a few counts. The rearrangement links TRBV30 to TRBJ1-5; D is unresolved. Per germline, CDR1 GTSNPN and CDR2 SVGIG (reference sequence). The CDR3 is 13 residues long. V dropped 0 bases and J dropped 1 base, with 4 bases sitting between them. In nucleotides, the CDR3 is TGTGCCTGGAGTGTACAGAGCAATCAGCCCCAGCATTTT. It is translated as CAWSVQSNQPQHF.

The J gene is TRBJ2-3, the V gene TRBV7-2; 9 bases match TRBD1. The V gene's germline CDR1 is SGHTA and CDR2 FQGNSA. The CDR3 contains 16 residues. The V segment lost 3 bases and the J segment 0 bases; nucleotides outside the gene matches: 4. The CDR3 is CASSFRQGGSTDTQYF. In nucleotides, the CDR3 is TGTGCCAGCAGCTTCCGACAGGGGGGGAGCACAGATACGCAGTATTTT.

The chain couples TRBV6-2 or TRBV6-3 to TRBJ2-1; TRBD2 matches 10 bases. Germline V gene data show CDR1 as MNHEY and CDR2 as SVGEGT. The CDR3 length is 16 residues. V lost 2 bases to trimming and J lost 6 bases; unmatched junction nucleotides: 7. CDR3 bases: TGTGCCAGCAGTTACAGCGGGAGGGCCTCGAGCAATGAGCAGTTCTTC. Encoded protein: CASSYSGRASSNEQFF.

The chain uses TRBV10-3 and TRBJ1-2; no firm D call. The germline V and J ends were trimmed by 4 bases and 3 bases, with 12 bases remaining between them. The CDR3 is 14 residues long. Germline V gene data show CDR1 as ENHRY and CDR2 as SYGVKD. CDR3 coding DNA: TGTGCCATCAGTGTTAACCTAGTGGACTATGGCTACACCTTC. Translation gives CAISVNLVDYGYTF.

This clone has a handful of counts. V is TRBV2 and J is TRBJ1-6, with D tentatively TRBD1 (6 bases). Between the trimmed V and J ends, which lost 7 bases and 3 bases, there was a span of 10 bases. The CDR3 runs to 14 residues. Germline CDR1 and CDR2: SNHLY and FYNNEI. CDR3 amino acids: CASTGQNYNSPLHF. The CDR3 bases are TGTGCCAGCACTGGACAGAACTATAATTCACCCCTCCACTTT.

By sample share, this clone is medium-sized. V is TRBV7-9 and J is TRBJ2-1, with D perhaps TRBD1 or TRBD2 (5 bases each). The CDR3 has 17 amino acids. V shed 5 bases and J shed 3 bases, with 20 bases lying between them. Looked up from germline, CDR1 is SEHNR and CDR2 is FQNEAQ (reference sequence). The CDR3 here is CASSPYSWGNIYNEQFF. CDR3 in DNA: TGTGCCAGCAGCCCATACAGTTGGGGGAACATCTACAATGAGCAGTTCTTC.

The chain employs TRBV27 and TRBJ2-1; D remains unclear. Germline V gives CDR1 MNHEY, CDR2 SMNVEV (reference sequence). The CDR3 runs to 10 residues. With 9 bases removed from V and 4 bases from J, the gap between germline ends came to 4 bases. The CDR3 loop reads CASKYNEQFF. The DNA of the CDR3 is TGTGCCAGTAAATACAATGAGCAGTTCTTC.

This chain connects TRBV4-3 to TRBJ2-1, with 11 positions matching TRBD2. V was pared by 0 bases and J by 4 bases, with 5 bases of the junction left unmatched. The V gene's germline CDR1 is LGHNA and CDR2 YSLEER. The CDR3 loop spans 17 amino acids. The CDR3 DNA reads TGCGCCAGCAGCCAAGACCTAGCGGGAGGTGCTTACAATGAGCAGTTCTTC. This gives the protein CASSQDLAGGAYNEQFF.

The chain employs TRBV10-3 and TRBJ2-6; D unclear. The CDR3 consists of 17 residues. V was pared by 4 bases and J by 2 bases, with 15 bases between. Germline assignment: CDR1 ENHRY and CDR2 SYGVKD. CDR3 in amino acids: CAISVTGPKTGANVLTF. In nucleotides, the CDR3 is TGTGCCATCAGTGTTACCGGGCCGAAGACTGGGGCCAACGTCCTGACTTTC.

The chain carries TRBV3-1 (or the pseudogene TRBV3-2) and TRBJ2-7, with a weak D call TRBD2 (6 bases). This CDR3 contains 15 residues. Per germline, CDR1 LGHDT and CDR2 YNNKEL (reference sequence). V was cut by 1 base and J by 3 bases, with 13 bases left in between. CDR3 in DNA: TGTGCCAGCAGCCAAGTGGGGGGATCGAACTACGAGCAGTACTTC. Protein product: CASSQVGGSNYEQYF.

This chain uses TRBV6-5 with TRBJ2-3; D call uncertain. Germline loops: CDR1 MNHEY, CDR2 SVGAGI. With 4 bases removed from V and 1 base from J, the gap between germline ends came to 3 bases. The CDR3 loop spans 12 amino acids. The CDR3 protein is CASSWGTDTQYF. The CDR3 DNA is TGTGCCAGCAGTTGGGGCACAGATACGCAGTATTTT.

V is TRBV18 and J is TRBJ2-2; D remains ambiguous. V was pared by 3 bases and J by 6 bases, with 14 bases between. CDR3 length: 15 residues. Germline V CDR1 and CDR2: KGHSH, LQKENI. The CDR3 sequence: CASSPTGNQAGELFF. CDR3 in DNA: TGTGCCAGCTCACCGACGGGTAACCAGGCCGGGGAGCTGTTTTTT.

CDR3 in DNA: TGTGCCAGCAGATCCGGGGGGGGCAATCAGCCCCAGCATTTT. Amino acid sequence: CASRSGGGNQPQHF. The chain has TRBV6-5 and TRBJ1-5; D possibly corresponds to TRBD1 (5 bases). The V and J ends lost 6 bases and 2 bases respectively, with 11 bases between them. Germline CDR1 reads MNHEY; CDR2 reads SVGAGI. The CDR3 is 14 amino acids.

The V gene is TRBV7-9, the J gene TRBJ2-6; perhaps TRBD1 as D (6 bases). Germline V gives CDR1 SEHNR, CDR2 FQNEAQ (reference sequence). The CDR3 has 17 amino acids. V lost 5 bases to trimming and J lost 1 base, with 15 bases between them. The CDR3 here is CASSNGQFPSGANVLTF. Written as DNA, the CDR3 is TGTGCCAGCAGCAACGGACAGTTTCCTTCTGGGGCCAACGTCCTGACTTTC.

The chain employs TRBV28 and TRBJ2-1; TRBD2 is a possible D gene (6 bases). This CDR3 has 13 residues. Germline CDR1 reads MDHEN; CDR2 reads SYDVKM. Trimming left V 3 bases short and J 9 bases short, with 12 bases between. For the CDR3, the DNA is TGTGCCAGCAGTTTTGCGCGGGAAGTTGAGCAGTTCTTC. It is translated as CASSFAREVEQFF.

The rearrangement links TRBV7-2 to TRBJ1-1, with D hard to call. The CDR3 spans 14 residues. Trimming removed 4 bases from V and 1 base from J, with 10 bases in between. The germline V gene encodes CDR1 SGHTA and CDR2 FQGNSA. CDR3 amino acids: CASSYTRPNTEAFF. The CDR3 region has the DNA TGTGCCAGCAGCTACACACGACCGAACACTGAAGCTTTCTTT.